Each of the 20 T cell receptor beta chains below was sequenced from the same sample in a study of siplizumab effects on memory and regulatory T cells. TCRdb's table, derived via immunoSEQ multiplex PCR, lists solely in-frame clones and lacks some. The sample yields about 110,000 clones, 90% to 95% seen once. Sequencing was done on a sample of Tregs sorted from blood. These receptors all stem from a human donor in good health.

This chain joins TRBV2 and TRBJ1-1, with D possibly matching TRBD1 (5 bases). Trimming took off 11 bases at V and 3 bases at J, with 16 bases between the two ends. Germline CDR1 reads SNHLY; CDR2 reads FYNNEI. There are 13 residues in the CDR3. The CDR3 nucleotides read TGTGCCCGCAATCGAGGGGAGGACACTGAAGCTTTCTTT. It is translated as CARNRGEDTEAFF.

V is TRBV19 and J is TRBJ2-7, with 10 positions matching TRBD1. Germline-derived CDR1 and CDR2 are LNHDA and SQIVND (reference sequence). Trimming at V came to 5 bases and at J to 3 bases, leaving 7 bases not matched to a gene. The CDR3 consists of 15 residues. The CDR3 DNA reads TGTGCCAGTAGTCCGACCTGGACAGGGGGCTACGAGCAGTACTTC. It translates to CASSPTWTGGYEQYF.

This chain uses TRBV9 with TRBJ2-1; tentative D call: TRBD1 (7 bases). The CDR3 totals 15 residues. CDR1 is SGDLS, CDR2 YYNGEE, per germline. The V end lost 3 bases, the J end lost 0 bases, and 10 bases lay between the germline ends. The CDR3 sequence is CASSAGGFSYNEQFF. The CDR3 DNA reads as TGTGCCAGCAGCGCAGGGGGGTTCTCCTACAATGAGCAGTTCTTC.

V is TRBV18 and J is TRBJ1-1, with a weak D call TRBD1 (5 bases). Germline assignment: CDR1 KGHSH and CDR2 LQKENI. The CDR3 spans 13 residues. Trimming took 6 bases from V and 2 from J, leaving 10 bases between them. This CDR3 reads CASSFTGNTEAFF. In DNA, the CDR3 is TGTGCCAGCTCGTTTACAGGTAACACTGAAGCTTTCTTT.

This chain connects TRBV5-1 to TRBJ2-5; no clear D gene. Germline V gene data show CDR1 as SGHRS and CDR2 as YFSETQ. Trimming cost V 4 bases and J 4 bases, with 8 bases left between them. CDR3 length: 12 residues. The CDR3 sequence is CASSPYRETQYF. The CDR3 nucleotides read TGCGCCAGCAGCCCCTACCGAGAGACCCAGTACTTC.

This rearrangement joins TRBV5-1 to TRBJ2-1; D perhaps matches TRBD2 (5 bases). CDR3 size: 15 residues. Germline V gene lookup returns CDR1 SGHRS and CDR2 YFSETQ. V was cut by 6 bases and J by 7 bases, with 20 bases left in between. CDR3: CASTSGSLAGNEQFF. The CDR3 DNA sequence: TGCGCCAGCACTAGTGGTAGCCTAGCTGGGAATGAGCAGTTCTTC. Full variable domain (remainder filled in from reference TRBV5-1 and TRBJ2-1): KAGVTQTPRYLIKTRGQQVTLSCSPISGHRSVSWYQQTPGQGLQFLFEYFSETQRNKGNFPGRFSGRQFSNSRSEMNVSTLELGDSALYLCASTSGSLAGNEQFFGPGTRLTVL.

CDR3 bases: TGTGCCAGCAGCTTAGAAGTCTTTAATTCACCCCTCCACTTT. Protein product: CASSLEVFNSPLHF. This chain uses TRBV7-9 with TRBJ1-6; no reliable D call. Trimming removed 1 base at V and 6 bases at J, with 7 bases between. Germline V gene sequence: CDR1 SEHNR, CDR2 FQNEAQ (reference sequence). This CDR3 region has 14 residues.

The rearrangement uses TRBV10-3 and TRBJ1-1; 11 bases are shared with TRBD1. The V gene's germline CDR1 is ENHRY and CDR2 SYGVKD. The CDR3 covers 16 residues. With 6 bases clipped from V and 0 bases from J, the junction kept 6 bases outside the gene matches. CDR3 coding DNA: TGTGCCATCAGACTAGGGACAGGGGGGATGAACACTGAAGCTTTCTTT. This gives the protein CAIRLGTGGMNTEAFF.

The chain is built from TRBV19 and TRBJ2-3, with D perhaps being TRBD1 or TRBD2 (5 bases each). Germline V gene data show CDR1 as LNHDA and CDR2 as SQIVND (reference sequence). The CDR3 length is 13 residues. Trimming left V 8 bases short and J 2 bases short, with 11 bases between. The CDR3 protein is CASRRGVTDTQYF. The CDR3, as DNA: TGTGCCAGTCGACGGGGCGTCACAGATACGCAGTATTTT. The complete variable domain, with remaining parts taken from reference TRBV19 and TRBJ2-3, reads DGGITQSPKYLFRKEGQNVTLSCEQNLNHDAMYWYRQDPGQGLRLIYYSQIVNDFQKGDIAEGYSVSREKKESFPLTVTSAQKNPTAFYLCASRRGVTDTQYFGPGTRLTVL.

In this sample, this clone turned up once. The V and J genes are TRBV5-1 and TRBJ1-4; TRBD1 aligns across 8 bases. Germline CDR1 SGHRS, CDR2 YFSETQ. V shed 5 bases, J shed 0 bases, and the junction held 6 bases outside the gene matches. CDR3 size: 16 residues. The CDR3 spells CASSYGQGATNEKLFF. CDR3 sequence (DNA): TGCGCCAGCAGTTACGGACAGGGAGCAACTAATGAAAAACTGTTTTTT.

The V and J genes are TRBV6-6 and TRBJ1-2; 8 bases match TRBD1. The ends lost 2 bases at V and 4 bases at J; junction bases unmatched: 3. CDR1 is MNHNY, CDR2 SVGAGI, per germline (reference sequence). This CDR3 has 14 amino acids. This CDR3 is CASSYPDRVYGYTF. CDR3 nucleotides: TGTGCCAGCAGTTACCCGGACAGGGTCTATGGCTACACCTTC.

V usage is TRBV19 and J usage is TRBJ1-3, with D tentatively TRBD1 (5 bases). Germline V gene lookup returns CDR1 LNHDA and CDR2 SQIVND (reference sequence). V gave up 1 base and J gave up 1 base, with 11 bases separating them. The CDR3 spans 16 residues. The CDR3 here is CASSIGTGTSGNTIYF. The CDR3, as DNA: TGTGCCAGTAGTATAGGCACGGGGACTTCTGGAAACACCATATATTTT. Looking up the rest from reference TRBV19 and TRBJ1-3 gives the full variable domain: DGGITQSPKYLFRKEGQNVTLSCEQNLNHDAMYWYRQDPGQGLRLIYYSQIVNDFQKGDIAEGYSVSREKKESFPLTVTSAQKNPTAFYLCASSIGTGTSGNTIYFGEGSWLTVV.

The chain has TRBV5-5 and TRBJ2-7; D possibly corresponds to TRBD2 (5 bases). The CDR3 is made up of 14 amino acids. The V end lost 0 bases, the J end lost 3 bases, and 10 bases lay between the germline ends. Germline V lookup: CDR1 SGHKS, CDR2 YYEKEE (reference sequence). The CDR3 DNA is TGTGCCAGCAGCTTGGGGGAACGGGGCTACGAGCAGTACTTC. Its protein product is CASSLGERGYEQYF.

The chain combines TRBV5-1 with TRBJ2-2; TRBD2 is a possible D gene (5 bases). The germline gives CDR1 SGHRS, CDR2 YFSETQ. V shed 4 bases and J shed 6 bases, with 10 bases lying between them. The CDR3 sequence is 13 residues long. The CDR3 here is CASSLRASGELFF. The CDR3 DNA is TGCGCCAGCAGCCTGAGGGCTTCCGGGGAGCTGTTTTTT.

V and J are TRBV6-6 and TRBJ1-4, with 7 bases that match TRBD1. After removal of 8 bases from V and 8 bases from J, the junction contained 5 bases not matched to a gene. CDR1 MNHNY and CDR2 SVGAGI come from the germline V gene (reference sequence). The length of the CDR3 is 12 residues. The CDR3 bases are TGTGCCAGCGGCCAGGGACAGGAAAAACTGTTTTTT. It yields the protein CASGQGQEKLFF.

This chain connects TRBV4-1 to TRBJ2-7; D not certain. Trimming removed 1 base from V and 3 bases from J, with 10 bases in between. The germline CDR1 and CDR2 sequences are MGHRA and YSYEKL. This CDR3 spans 14 amino acids. In nucleotides, the CDR3 is TGCGCCAGCAGCCAAGTATCGTCCCGCTACGAGCAGTACTTC. This encodes CASSQVSSRYEQYF.

The genes are TRBV5-8 and TRBJ2-1, with 8 bases identical to TRBD2. After removal of 7 bases from V and 3 bases from J, the junction contained 12 bases not matched to a gene. This CDR3 has 16 amino acids. Germline CDR1 SGHTS, CDR2 YDEGEE. This CDR3 reads CASLNRTSGRYNEQFF. The CDR3 nucleotides read TGTGCCAGCCTTAACCGTACTAGCGGACGCTACAATGAGCAGTTCTTC.

J is TRBJ1-2 and V is TRBV9; D gene unclear. CDR3 length equals 13 residues. Trimming cost V 3 bases and J 4 bases, with 10 bases left between them. Germline V lookup: CDR1 SGDLS, CDR2 YYNGEE. CDR3 region: CASSDGAGYGYTF. The CDR3 bases are TGTGCCAGCAGCGACGGTGCCGGCTATGGCTACACCTTC.

The chain uses TRBV5-1 and TRBJ1-6, with 8 positions matching TRBD1. The CDR3 consists of 14 residues. Germline V gives CDR1 SGHRS, CDR2 YFSETQ. Trimming at V came to 3 bases and at J to 8 bases, leaving 4 bases not matched to a gene. Here the CDR3 DNA reads TGCGCCAGCAGCTGGGGACAGGTGGATTCACCCCTCCACTTT. This codes for CASSWGQVDSPLHF.

The CDR3 is CASNRGDSESGELFF. The DNA of the CDR3 is TGTGCCAGCAATCGAGGCGATTCAGAGTCCGGGGAGCTGTTTTTT. The chain combines TRBV25-1 with TRBJ2-2; D call uncertain. The V gene lost 7 bases and the J gene lost 6 bases, with 18 bases spanning the gap. This CDR3 region has 15 residues. From germline, CDR1 is MGHDK and CDR2 SYGVNS.